The clone carrying this T cell receptor (beta chain) was seen ten or more times. Its antigen is unidentified. This sample is drawn from a study of identical twins. Notes on the study in general: Models underestimated out-of-frame TCR alpha sharing in monozygotic twins.

A universal primer site arose from template switching, and cDNA bore unique molecular identifiers. TCRdb reanalysed the 5' RACE reads using MiXCR and keeps one entry per CDR3 protein. Here the sample spans about 530,000 distinct CDR3 sequences, roughly 15% being singletons. Germline V gene sequence: CDR1 KGHDR, CDR2 SFDVKD. The V end lost 5 bases, the J end lost 4 bases, and 14 bases lay between the germline ends. There are 15 residues in the CDR3. In addition, the sample was reused for a study of yellow fever vaccine responses in identical twins. That work contributes: Twins reportedly had a vaccine T cell response that seemed partly convergent, partly personalized.

The clonotype comes from a woman aged 18-35 years in good health. The chain is built from TRBV24-1 and TRBJ2-1, with D unresolved. The sequenced material came from CD4+ T cells sorted from blood. The chain's CDR3 is CATSGVKLSYNEQFF. The CDR3, as DNA: TGTGCCACCAGTGGCGTCAAACTCTCTTACAATGAGCAGTTCTTC.